One sample yielded the 16 T cell receptor beta chains listed below, sequenced in a study of T cell repertoires in ileal Crohn's disease. Indicated time point: neoterminal ileum biopsy at postoperative endoscopy, about 6 months after surgery. The assay was immunoSEQ multiplex PCR, and TCRdb's table has in-frame clones only and misses some. The sample yields about 62,000 clones, roughly 89% seen once. Input material: ileal tissue. Receptors were obtained from an adult with Crohn's disease.

This chain uses TRBV4-2 with TRBJ1-2; D perhaps matches TRBD1 (6 bases). CDR1 LGHNA and CDR2 YNFKEQ come from the germline V gene. Trimming shortened V by 1 base and J by 3 bases, and 12 bases separated the two germline ends. This CDR3 region has 15 residues. The CDR3 here is CASSQAWGQDYGYTF. The CDR3 DNA follows: TGTGCCAGCAGCCAAGCTTGGGGACAAGACTATGGCTACACCTTC.

This chain links TRBV27 with TRBJ2-7; tentative D call: TRBD1 (7 bases). The CDR3 loop spans 18 amino acids. In germline, CDR1 is MNHEY, CDR2 SMNVEV (reference sequence). Deletions cut 3 bases from V and 4 bases from J, with 25 bases between. In nucleotides, the CDR3 is TGTGCCAGCAGTTTTGGGACTTTCCCAGGGGGTGGGGGGTACGAGCAGTACTTC. It is translated as CASSFGTFPGGGGYEQYF.

The chain is built from TRBV30 and TRBJ1-3, with D hard to call. The CDR3 extends over 11 amino acids. CDR1 is GTSNPN, CDR2 SVGIG, per germline (reference sequence). V shed 4 bases and J shed 3 bases, with 4 bases lying between them. CDR3 DNA sequence: TGTGCCTGGACGGGTGGAAACACCATATATTTT. Protein product: CAWTGGNTIYF.

V is TRBV5-1 and J is TRBJ1-4, with D tentatively TRBD1 (6 bases). CDR3 size: 13 residues. The germline V gene has CDR1 SGHRS and CDR2 YFSETQ. V lost 7 bases to trimming and J lost 8 bases, with 15 bases between them. Here the CDR3 reads CASSAGVREKLFF. In DNA form, the CDR3 reads TGCGCCAGCTCCGCAGGGGTGCGCGAAAAACTGTTTTTT.

This rearrangement joins TRBV2 to TRBJ2-4; the D gene is possibly TRBD1 (5 bases). CDR3 length equals 14 residues. In germline, CDR1 is SNHLY, CDR2 FYNNEI. Trimming took off 4 bases at V and 7 bases at J, with 14 bases between the two ends. CDR3 in amino acids: CASSGDLAGNIQYF. The CDR3 nucleotides read TGTGCCAGCAGTGGAGATTTGGCAGGGAACATTCAGTACTTC.

V is TRBV5-4 and J is TRBJ2-3; TRBD2 might be the D (6 bases). Germline V gives CDR1 SGHNT, CDR2 YYREEE (reference sequence). V lost 0 bases, J lost 2 bases, and 7 bases lay in between. The CDR3 loop spans 14 amino acids. CDR3 loop: CASSLEGLTDTQYF. CDR3 nucleotide sequence: TGTGCCAGCAGCTTGGAGGGACTCACAGATACGCAGTATTTT. Using reference TRBV5-4 and TRBJ2-3 for the parts outside the CDR3, the full variable domain is ETGVTQSPTHLIKTRGQQVTLRCSSQSGHNTVSWYQQALGQGPQFIFQYYREEENGRGNFPPRFSGLQFPNYSSELNVNALELDDSALYLCASSLEGLTDTQYFGPGTRLTVL.

The chain carries TRBV21-1 and TRBJ1-4; the tabulated D call, TRBD1, remains unverified against the DNA. TRBV21-1 is designated a pseudogene. The CDR3 totals 14 residues. Here the CDR3 DNA reads TGTGCCAGCAGCAAAGGGGCAGAGAATGAAAAACTGTTTTTT. Its protein product is CASSKGAENEKLFF.

This clone has only a few counts. The chain recombines TRBV19 with TRBJ1-1; TRBD1 might be the D (6 bases). Looked up from germline, CDR1 is LNHDA and CDR2 is SQIVND (reference sequence). The germline V and J ends were trimmed by 6 bases and 3 bases, with 14 bases remaining between them. The CDR3 is made up of 14 amino acids. CDR3 nucleotide sequence: TGTGCCAGTAGCCCCTCCGGGGGGCACACTGAAGCTTTCTTT. Its protein is CASSPSGGHTEAFF.

V and J are TRBV5-1 and TRBJ1-2, with D perhaps TRBD1 (5 bases). This CDR3 is built from 13 residues. Germline loops: CDR1 SGHRS, CDR2 YFSETQ. Trimming removed 4 bases from V and 4 bases from J, with 11 bases in between. The CDR3 protein is CASSPRGSYGYTF. The CDR3 DNA reads as TGCGCCAGCAGCCCCCGGGGGTCCTATGGCTACACCTTC.

The chain uses TRBV10-3 and TRBJ1-2; the match to TRBD1 covers 9 bases. J gave up 5 bases and V 2 bases, and 9 bases lay outside the gene matches. Germline V gene sequence: CDR1 ENHRY, CDR2 SYGVKD. This CDR3 spans 16 amino acids. The CDR3 DNA follows: TGTGCCATCAGTGAGCCCGACAGGGGGGGAAGGTATGGCTACACCTTC. Translation gives CAISEPDRGGRYGYTF.

V is TRBV15 and J is TRBJ1-4; D call uncertain. Germline assignment: CDR1 LNHNV and CDR2 YYDKDF (reference sequence). The length of the CDR3 is 14 residues. Trimming removed 2 bases at V and 5 bases at J, with 9 bases between. This chain's CDR3 is CATSRRFLNEKLFF. In nucleotides, the CDR3 is TGTGCCACCAGCAGACGGTTCTTAAATGAAAAACTGTTTTTT.

This chain links TRBV5-1 with TRBJ2-1; 8 positions match TRBD1. The J segment lost 6 bases and the V segment lost 4 bases, leaving 9 bases of the junction unmatched. Per the germline V gene, CDR1 is SGHRS and CDR2 is YFSETQ. This CDR3 contains 15 residues. As DNA, the CDR3 is TGCGCCAGCAGCCCCCTTTCCAGGGGGCTCAATGAGCAGTTCTTC. Translated, it gives CASSPLSRGLNEQFF.

The CDR3 is CASLKRTGPYNEQFF. The CDR3 DNA is TGTGCCAGTCTGAAACGGACAGGCCCCTACAATGAGCAGTTCTTC. This sequence joins TRBV19 and TRBJ2-1, with 7 bases matching TRBD1. V shed 8 bases, J shed 2 bases, and the junction held 9 bases outside the gene matches. The CDR3 totals 15 residues. In germline, CDR1 is LNHDA, CDR2 SQIVND (reference sequence).

The chain joins TRBV7-8 to TRBJ1-5, with 7 bases aligning to TRBD1. This CDR3 is 17 amino acids long. The germline V gene has CDR1 SGHVS and CDR2 FQNEAQ. V was clipped by 5 bases and J by 6 bases; unmatched bases: 16. The CDR3 nucleotides read TGTGCCAGCAGCGTCCTCGCCGGAGGGGGCTTGGGTCAGCCCCAGCATTTT. This gives the protein CASSVLAGGGLGQPQHF.

In its sample, this clone was seen once. This chain joins TRBV7-8 and TRBJ1-6; a possible D gene is TRBD1 (5 bases). Trimming pared 1 base from V and 10 bases from J, leaving 8 bases between. The CDR3 spans 13 residues. CDR1 and CDR2 (germline): SGHVS, FQNEAQ. CDR3 amino acids: CASSLVTDSPLHF. The CDR3 DNA follows: TGTGCCAGCAGCTTAGTGACAGACTCACCCCTCCACTTT.

This clone was observed once. The chain has TRBV5-5 and TRBJ2-2, with a tentative D call TRBD1 (5 bases). Germline CDR1 and CDR2: SGHKS and YYEKEE (reference sequence). V was trimmed by 1 base and J by 1 base, leaving 8 bases between them. CDR3 size: 15 residues. CDR3 nucleotides: TGTGCCAGCAGCTTGCTCAGGGAGAACACCGGGGAGCTGTTTTTT. Residues: CASSLLRENTGELFF.